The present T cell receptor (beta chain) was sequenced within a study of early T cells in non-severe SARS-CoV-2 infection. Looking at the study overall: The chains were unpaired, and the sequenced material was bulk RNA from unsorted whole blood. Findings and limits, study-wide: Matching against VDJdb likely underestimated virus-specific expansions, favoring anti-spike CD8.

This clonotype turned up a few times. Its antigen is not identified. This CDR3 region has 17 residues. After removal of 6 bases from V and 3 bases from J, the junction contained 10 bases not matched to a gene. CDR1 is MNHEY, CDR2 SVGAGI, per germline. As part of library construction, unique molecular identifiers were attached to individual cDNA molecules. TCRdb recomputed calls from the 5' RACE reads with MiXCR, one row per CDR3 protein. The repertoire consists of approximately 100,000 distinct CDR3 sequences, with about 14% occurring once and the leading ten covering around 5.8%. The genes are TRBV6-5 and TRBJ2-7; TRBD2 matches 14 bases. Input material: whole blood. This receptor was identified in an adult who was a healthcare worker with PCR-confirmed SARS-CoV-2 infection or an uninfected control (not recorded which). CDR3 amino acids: CASSLGLAGGNYYEQYF. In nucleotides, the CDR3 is TGTGCCAGCAGCCTAGGACTAGCGGGGGGAAATTACTACGAGCAGTACTTC.